This record concerns one T cell receptor beta chain sequence. In its sample, this clonotype was seen a few times. Its binding antigen is unknown. Base qualities are missing; no much larger clone stands one base away. The record originates from a study of T cells after yellow fever vaccination (dated by TCRdb to the late 2010s). Regarding the research as a whole: The SMART-Seq v4 Ultra Low Input RNA kit was used to prepare libraries from fractions with low cell numbers. To follow T-cell clones before and after both primary and booster YFV17D yellow fever vaccination, bulk TCR alpha and beta repertoires underwent longitudinal sequencing. Two healthy male donors made up the cohort, one aged 18 to 30 years and the other aged 30 to 39 years. Blood samples were taken at several timepoints before and after primary and secondary immunization, and bulk PBMC replicates and cell subsets were isolated.

What this sample's treatment or condition label stands for: live attenuated yellow fever vaccine strain. At each blood-draw timepoint, two biological replicates of bulk PBMCs were obtained. A standard Ficoll-Paque protocol was used to isolate PBMCs from peripheral blood. TriZol was used to extract RNA from bulk PBMCs, CD4 and CD8 fractions, and dextramer-positive and dextramer-negative fractions. On the study overall, not on this receptor specifically: After the booster, most of the clones that had expanded following primary vaccination were detected again (around 95% of CD4 and 80% to 90% of CD8), which suggests that memory was broadly maintained. Only a couple of donors were included in the study, so the extent to which the findings can be generalized is limited. Computational filtering was required because FACS-sorted repertoires could contain abundant contaminating clonotypes from the bulk population. The secondary T-cell response was found to be weaker but faster than the primary response, with a peak reached on day 5 rather than on day 15. A small fraction of clonotypes showed up in both the CD4 and CD8 compartments, probably as a result of convergent recombination.

The CDR3 measures 13 amino acids from cysteine to phenylalanine. Of all the DNA, just the CDR3 is kept, 39 bases in frame from base 1. Taken from the germline V gene, the CDR1 and CDR2 loops are SGHTA and FQGNSA. The junction shows trimming of 8 bases on V and 5 bases on J, plus 14 bases between the germline ends. TCRdb shows the sequencer as Illumina NovaSeq 6000. TCR cDNA was made using 5'RACE template switching, a step that added a universal primer site and unique molecular identifiers. Priming of cDNA synthesis was performed from both the TCR alpha and TCR beta constant segments. Two PCR steps were used to amplify libraries, with sample barcodes and sequencing adapters being added in the second step. Sequencing of libraries was done on Illumina HiSeq 2500 (2x100 bp) or NovaSeq (2x150 bp). In the original analysis: MIGEC handled demultiplexing of reads and collapsing into UMI consensus sequences, while MiXCR performed V(D)J alignment. Clonotypes responding to the vaccine were identified with edgeR on replicate PBMC samples, with the criteria of FDR below 0.01 and a log2 fold change above 5 up to day 15. CD4 or CD8 identity was assigned to each bulk clonotype according to whether the clonotype was present at higher abundance in the sequenced CD4 repertoire or the sequenced CD8 repertoire. Using fastp trimming at Q25 and MiXCR clonotype assembly, TCRdb reanalyzed the public sequencing data and kept in-frame beta chains. Rows are combined by CDR3 protein, so each entry shows the most common genes and DNA. The V and J calls were not made by the authors but by TCRdb's processing. Recorded for this sample are about 340,000 distinct CDR3 sequences; under 5% of them occurred a single time. The ten largest clones capture 24% of the sample.

Source: PBMCs, taken 5 days after the yellow fever booster vaccination. The TCR originated in a man aged 18 to 30 who received the YFV17D yellow fever vaccine. The rearranged chain carries TRBV7-2 and TRBJ2-3; TRBD2 might be the D gene, on 6 matching bases. The CDR3 protein sequence reads: CASGVAGIDTQYF. The DNA sequence is given as TGTGCCAGCGGCGTCGCGGGGATAGATACGCAGTATTTT.